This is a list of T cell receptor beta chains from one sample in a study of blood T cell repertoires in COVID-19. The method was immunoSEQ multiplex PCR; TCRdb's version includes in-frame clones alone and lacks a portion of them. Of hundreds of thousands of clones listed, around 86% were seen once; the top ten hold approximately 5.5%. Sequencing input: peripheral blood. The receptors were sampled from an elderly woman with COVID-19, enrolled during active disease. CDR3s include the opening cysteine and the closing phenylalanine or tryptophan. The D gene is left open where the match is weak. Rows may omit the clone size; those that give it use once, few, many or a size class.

CDR3: CASSPLDRGYTF; DNA: TGTGCCAGCTCACCCTTGGACAGGGGCTACACCTTC; V: TRBV18; J: TRBJ1-2; size: .; length: 12; D: TRBD1
CDR3: CASSFDRGRETQYF; DNA: TGTGCCAGCAGCTTTGACAGGGGGAGGGAGACCCAGTACTTC; V: TRBV7-8; J: TRBJ2-5; size: .; length: 14; D: TRBD1
CDR3: CASSLGRDRLPRKQYF; DNA: TGTGCCAGCAGCTTAGGCCGGGACAGACTCCCCCGGAAGCAGTACTTC; V: TRBV11-2; J: TRBJ2-7; size: .; length: 16; D: TRBD1
CDR3: CATRPGLADNEQFF; DNA: TGTGCCACCAGACCGGGGCTAGCGGACAATGAGCAGTTCTTC; V: TRBV10-3; J: TRBJ2-1; size: .; length: 14; D: TRBD2
CDR3: CAWSDSYEQYF; DNA: TGTGCCTGGAGTGACAGCTACGAGCAGTACTTC; V: TRBV30; J: TRBJ2-7; size: once; length: 11; D: .
CDR3: CATSDPSGHETQYF; DNA: TGTGCCACCAGTGACCCGTCAGGTCATGAGACCCAGTACTTC; V: TRBV24-1; J: TRBJ2-5; size: .; length: 14; D: .
CDR3: CASRMDRAPNTGELFF; DNA: TGTGCCAGTAGAATGGACAGGGCGCCGAACACCGGGGAGCTGTTTTTT; V: TRBV19; J: TRBJ2-2; size: .; length: 16; D: TRBD1
CDR3: CASSPRGAGDSNQPQHF; DNA: TGTGCCAGCTCACCACGCGGGGCAGGTGATAGCAATCAGCCCCAGCATTTT; V: TRBV18; J: TRBJ1-5; size: .; length: 17; D: .
CDR3: CASRSREGEWETQYF; DNA: TGTGCCAGCAGGTCCAGGGAGGGGGAGTGGGAGACCCAGTACTTC; V: TRBV5-5; J: TRBJ2-5; size: .; length: 15; D: .
CDR3: CASSQVPSPGSSGNTIYF; DNA: TGTGCCAGCAGCCAAGTTCCTAGCCCCGGGTCTTCTGGAAACACCATATATTTT; V: TRBV14; J: TRBJ1-3; size: .; length: 18; D: .
CDR3: CASSVGTSVTGELFF; DNA: TGTGCCAGCAGTGTAGGGACTAGCGTCACCGGGGAGCTGTTTTTT; V: TRBV6-4; J: TRBJ2-2; size: .; length: 15; D: TRBD2
CDR3: CASSQEFRTGNPSTDTQYF; DNA: TGCGCCAGCAGCCAAGAGTTCCGGACAGGCAATCCTAGCACAGATACGCAGTATTTT; V: TRBV4-3; J: TRBJ2-3; size: .; length: 19; D: TRBD1
CDR3: CASRISFLDAKVYGYTF; DNA: TGTGCCAGTAGGATTAGTTTCCTCGATGCCAAAGTCTATGGCTACACCTTC; V: TRBV19; J: TRBJ1-2; size: .; length: 17; D: .
CDR3: CASRKEYTIYF; DNA: TGTGCCAGCAGAAAAGAGTACACCATATATTTT; V: TRBV2; J: TRBJ1-3; size: .; length: 11; D: .
CDR3: CASSLDSGSEKLFF; DNA: TGTGCCAGCAGCTTGGATTCTGGGAGCGAAAAACTGTTTTTT; V: TRBV5-4; J: TRBJ1-4; size: few; length: 14; D: .
CDR3: CASSNQTGGKGNQPQHF; DNA: TGTGCCAGTAGCAACCAGACAGGGGGCAAGGGCAATCAGCCCCAGCATTTT; V: TRBV19; J: TRBJ1-5; size: .; length: 17; D: TRBD1
CDR3: CASSLGQGAGELFF; DNA: TGCGCCAGCAGCTTGGGGCAGGGGGCCGGGGAGCTGTTTTTT; V: TRBV5-1; J: TRBJ2-2; size: .; length: 14; D: TRBD1
CDR3: CASSQDSRGTYYGYTF; DNA: TGTGCCAGCAGCCAAGATTCCAGGGGCACTTACTATGGCTACACCTTC; V: TRBV3-1/TRBV3-2; J: TRBJ1-2; size: .; length: 16; D: .
CDR3: CASSRSRGQLNEKLFF; DNA: TGTGCCAGCTCACGCTCTAGAGGACAGCTTAATGAAAAACTGTTTTTT; V: TRBV27; J: TRBJ1-4; size: .; length: 16; D: .
CDR3: CASSLAGGPREQFF; DNA: TGTGCCAGCAGCCTAGCGGGGGGGCCGCGTGAGCAGTTCTTC; V: TRBV6-5; J: TRBJ2-1; size: .; length: 14; D: TRBD2
CDR3: CASSHRQGLSQPQHF; DNA: TGTGCCAGCAGCCACAGACAGGGGTTGAGTCAGCCCCAGCATTTT; V: TRBV6-2/TRBV6-3; J: TRBJ1-5; size: .; length: 15; D: TRBD1
CDR3: CASSVGGGQRDNSPLHF; DNA: TGTGCCAGCAGCGTAGGGGGGGGACAACGGGATAATTCACCCCTCCACTTT; V: TRBV9; J: TRBJ1-6; size: .; length: 17; D: .
CDR3: CASSIASGLAGGRPHPDTQYF; DNA: TGTGCCAGTAGTATAGCTAGCGGGCTAGCGGGGGGGAGACCCCACCCAGATACGCAGTATTTT; V: TRBV19; J: TRBJ2-3; size: .; length: 21; D: TRBD2
CDR3: CASSLSLAIYEQYF; DNA: TGTGCCAGCAGCTTAAGCCTAGCAATCTACGAGCAGTACTTC; V: TRBV11-2; J: TRBJ2-7; size: .; length: 14; D: .
CDR3: CASSTTGGSGYTF; DNA: TGTGCCAGCAGCACTACAGGGGGCTCTGGCTACACCTTC; V: TRBV7-8; J: TRBJ1-2; size: .; length: 13; D: TRBD1
CDR3: CASSVAPPSEQYF; DNA: TGTGCCAGCAGCGTAGCTCCCCCCTCCGAGCAGTACTTC; V: TRBV9; J: TRBJ2-7; size: few; length: 13; D: .
CDR3: CASSSGTQFSGNTIYF; DNA: TGTGCCAGCAGCTCCGGGACACAGTTCTCTGGAAACACCATATATTTT; V: TRBV7-9; J: TRBJ1-3; size: .; length: 16; D: .
CDR3: CATGQGGEKLFF; DNA: TGTGCCACGGGACAGGGGGGTGAAAAACTGTTTTTT; V: TRBV2; J: TRBJ1-4; size: .; length: 12; D: TRBD1
CDR3: CASSFPGGSDSPLHF; DNA: TGCGCCAGCAGCTTCCCCGGAGGGTCGGATTCACCCCTCCACTTT; V: TRBV5-1; J: TRBJ1-6; size: once; length: 15; D: .
CDR3: CASSTSTVENEKLFF; DNA: .; V: TRBV2; J: TRBJ1-4; size: .; length: 15; D: .
CDR3: CASFLGGGPSYNEQFF; DNA: TGTGCCAGCTTCCTCGGTGGGGGCCCAAGCTACAATGAGCAGTTCTTC; V: TRBV28; J: TRBJ2-1; size: .; length: 16; D: .
CDR3: CASSPGQGYEQYF; DNA: TGTGCCAGCAGCCCGGGACAGGGCTACGAGCAGTACTTC; V: TRBV28; J: TRBJ2-7; size: .; length: 13; D: TRBD1
CDR3: CATGTGDRKQETQYF; DNA: TGTGCCACCGGGACAGGGGATCGGAAACAAGAGACCCAGTACTTC; V: TRBV24-1; J: TRBJ2-5; size: .; length: 15; D: TRBD1
CDR3: CASSPGGAKDTEAFF; DNA: TGTGCCAGCAGCCCCGGGGGGGCGAAGGACACTGAAGCTTTCTTT; V: TRBV5-4; J: TRBJ1-1; size: .; length: 15; D: .
CDR3: CASSWGQVLDTGELFF; DNA: TGTGCCAGCAGCTGGGGACAGGTGTTGGACACCGGGGAGCTGTTTTTT; V: TRBV7-2; J: TRBJ2-2; size: .; length: 16; D: TRBD1
CDR3: CAIRSSGLVVSDEQFF; DNA: TGTGCCATCAGATCTTCGGGACTAGTCGTTTCGGATGAGCAGTTCTTC; V: TRBV10-3; J: TRBJ2-1; size: .; length: 16; D: TRBD2
CDR3: CASSSRGEKLFF; DNA: TGTGCCAGCAGCTCCCGAGGTGAAAAACTGTTTTTT; V: TRBV7-2; J: TRBJ1-4; size: .; length: 12; D: .
CDR3: CASSPQTGPNQPQHF; DNA: TGTGCCAGCAGTCCACAAACAGGGCCCAATCAGCCCCAGCATTTT; V: TRBV6-6; J: TRBJ1-5; size: .; length: 15; D: .
CDR3: CASSPGLAGDLAKNIQYF; DNA: TGTGCCAGCAGTCCCGGACTAGCGGGGGATTTAGCCAAAAACATTCAGTACTTC; V: TRBV6-2/TRBV6-3; J: TRBJ2-4; size: .; length: 18; D: TRBD2
CDR3: CASSSPGGGRTGELFF; DNA: TGTGCCAGCAGTTCCCCGGGGGGGGGTCGGACCGGGGAGCTGTTTTTT; V: TRBV28; J: TRBJ2-2; size: .; length: 16; D: TRBD2
CDR3: CASSLATGPNSPLHF; DNA: TGCGCCAGCAGCTTGGCGACAGGACCGAATTCACCCCTCCACTTT; V: TRBV5-1; J: TRBJ1-6; size: .; length: 15; D: .
CDR3: CASRLDRDQPQHF; DNA: TGTGCCAGCCGACTCGACAGGGATCAGCCCCAGCATTTT; V: TRBV6-5; J: TRBJ1-5; size: few; length: 13; D: TRBD1
CDR3: CASRPSTSGSNTGELFF; DNA: TGTGCAAGTCGCCCCTCGACTAGCGGATCGAACACCGGGGAGCTGTTTTTT; V: TRBV12-2; J: TRBJ2-2; size: .; length: 17; D: .
CDR3: CASSLSFQETQYF; DNA: TGTGCCAGCAGCTTGTCTTTCCAAGAGACCCAGTACTTC; V: TRBV5-4; J: TRBJ2-5; size: .; length: 13; D: .
CDR3: CASSLGGQGGYTF; DNA: TGTGCCAGCAGTTTAGGCGGACAGGGGGGCTACACCTTC; V: TRBV28; J: TRBJ1-2; size: .; length: 13; D: TRBD1
CDR3: CASTQGDKANEKLFF; DNA: TGTGCCAGCACACAGGGGGACAAAGCTAATGAAAAACTGTTTTTT; V: TRBV19; J: TRBJ1-4; size: few; length: 15; D: TRBD1
CDR3: CASSPGDRGEKLFF; DNA: TGTGCCAGCAGCCCTGGGGACAGGGGTGAAAAACTGTTTTTT; V: TRBV4-2; J: TRBJ1-4; size: .; length: 14; D: TRBD1
CDR3: CASTLLSTIYF; DNA: TGTGCCAGCACTCTTCTGAGCACCATATATTTT; V: TRBV12-3/TRBV12-4; J: TRBJ1-3; size: few; length: 11; D: .
CDR3: CSASRGTDLFF; DNA: TGCAGTGCTAGTAGGGGGACAGACCTCTTCTTC; V: TRBV20-1; J: TRBJ2-1; size: once; length: 11; D: TRBD1
CDR3: CATGRGYGYTF; DNA: TGTGCCACTGGCCGCGGCTATGGCTACACCTTC; V: TRBV5-6; J: TRBJ1-2; size: few; length: 11; D: .
CDR3: CASSLAGSRFGNTIYF; DNA: TGCGCCAGCAGCTTGGCTGGTTCGAGGTTCGGAAACACCATATATTTT; V: TRBV5-1; J: TRBJ1-3; size: .; length: 16; D: .